This T cell receptor (beta chain) came from a study of blood T cell repertoires in COVID-19. In the original analysis: Quantification of nucleated cells was approximated via reference gene primer amplification. Sequencing used immunoSEQ multiplex PCR; TCRdb keeps in-frame clones, though not all of them. V and J calls and clone size are given by that table; D and trimming were obtained from the DNA. The sample yields 100,000 to 150,000 clones, around 86% seen once. This TCR came from a woman between 70 and 85 years old with COVID-19, enrolled during active disease. Material: peripheral blood.

The CDR3 protein is CSAGRGRNGYTF. CDR3 coding DNA: TGCAGCGCTGGGAGGGGACGGAATGGCTACACCTTC. The rearrangement joins TRBV29-1 to TRBJ1-2, with a weak D call TRBD1 (5 bases). This CDR3 is 12 amino acids long. The V gene's germline CDR1 is SQVTM and CDR2 ANQGSEA. V was shortened by 7 bases and J by 6 bases, with 15 bases between the two germline ends.